These 32 T cell receptor beta chains came from one sample sequenced in a study of long-term antiretroviral therapy in people with HIV. Survey-level resolution applied to immunoSEQ assay v3.0. The protocol was immunoSEQ multiplex PCR, while the TCRdb copy is restricted to in-frame clones and leaves out a portion. The sample includes about 28,000 clones, 88% seen only once; the top ten take approximately 4%. The specimen comprised unsorted PBMCs, sampled 0.5 years after starting antiretroviral therapy. These receptors were taken from a woman aged 18 to 35 with HIV.

V and J are TRBV21-1 and TRBJ2-1; the DNA was not compared with TRBD1, the D call given in the table. TRBV21-1 is recorded as a pseudogene. The CDR3 consists of 11 residues. CDR3 DNA: TGTGCCAGCAGCATTACAATTGAGCAGTTCTTC. Translated: CASSITIEQFF.

The gene calls are TRBV6-1 and TRBJ2-1, with no clear D. Trimming took off 2 bases at V and 7 bases at J, with 9 bases between the two ends. The CDR3 loop spans 13 amino acids. Looked up from germline, CDR1 is MNHNS and CDR2 is SASEGT. CDR3 sequence: CASSESRANEQFF. The DNA for the CDR3 is TGTGCCAGCAGTGAAAGCAGAGCTAATGAGCAGTTCTTC.

The chain joins TRBV10-3 to TRBJ2-5; 10 bases are a match to TRBD2. The CDR3 loop spans 16 amino acids. After removal of 5 bases from V and 5 bases from J, the junction contained 11 bases not matched to a gene. Germline assignment: CDR1 ENHRY and CDR2 SYGVKD. CDR3: CAISSIEREGRETQYF. The DNA of the CDR3 is TGTGCCATCAGTTCTATTGAGCGGGAGGGTAGGGAGACCCAGTACTTC.

In this sample, this clone turned up once. CDR3 sequence reads: CASSLGPPSGGYTF. Written as DNA, the CDR3 is TGTGCCAGCAGTTTAGGACCCCCTTCGGGTGGCTACACCTTC. The chain combines TRBV28 with TRBJ1-2, with no clear D. This CDR3 region has 14 residues. V lost 2 bases and J lost 7, with 14 bases in between. Germline V gene lookup returns CDR1 MDHEN and CDR2 SYDVKM.

As for this clone: Compared with germline, one end of the junction differs, possibly owing to a read error. This chain connects TRBV4-3 to TRBJ2-4, with 12 bases identical to TRBD2. This CDR3 comprises 19 residues. Germline CDR1 LGHNA, CDR2 YSLEER. The chain's CDR3 is CASSQDQTSGSGAKNVQYF. The CDR3, as DNA: TGCGCCAGCAGCCAAGATCAGACTAGCGGGAGTGGGGCCAAAAACGTTCAGTACTTC.

This clone was observed a single time. The CDR3 sequence is CASSVEGAPTNYGYTF. CDR3 in DNA: TGTGCCAGCAGCGTAGAAGGAGCTCCCACTAACTATGGCTACACCTTC. The chain is built from TRBV9 and TRBJ1-2; D ambiguous. Germline loops: CDR1 SGDLS, CDR2 YYNGEE. The CDR3 extends over 16 amino acids. The V end was cut by 0 bases, the J end by 0 bases, with 12 bases between.

The chain is built from TRBV7-2 and TRBJ1-2, with D possibly matching TRBD1 (6 bases). Germline values: CDR1 SGHTA, CDR2 FQGNSA. The CDR3 runs to 14 residues. V was shortened by 1 base and J by 9 bases, with 15 bases between the two germline ends. CDR3 nucleotide sequence: TGTGCCAGCAGCTTAGTCGGGGGGGGCGTGAGCTACACCTTC. It codes for CASSLVGGGVSYTF.

This clone came up once. V usage is TRBV11-2 and J usage is TRBJ2-7; 8 bases are shared with TRBD1. Germline V gene data show CDR1 as SGHAT and CDR2 as FQNNGV. The length of the CDR3 is 15 residues. V lost 1 base and J lost 1; bases outside the gene matches: 3. The CDR3 here is CASSLGRQGSYEQYF. In DNA form, the CDR3 reads TGTGCCAGCAGCTTAGGGAGACAGGGGTCCTACGAGCAGTACTTC.

This rearrangement joins TRBV10-2 to TRBJ2-3, with D maybe TRBD2 (6 bases). This CDR3 has 16 amino acids. The germline CDR1 and CDR2 sequences are WSHSY and SAAADI. V was shortened by 2 bases and J by 10 bases, with 22 bases between the two germline ends. CDR3 sequence (DNA): TGCGCCAGCAGTGAGGGGGACTCCGTCCCGGCTGATTCGCAGTATTTT. It codes for CASSEGDSVPADSQYF.

The rearrangement joins TRBV19 to TRBJ1-4; 8 positions agree with TRBD1. V lost 5 bases and J lost 2; bases outside the gene matches: 1. The CDR3 runs to 14 residues. Germline values: CDR1 LNHDA, CDR2 SQIVND (reference sequence). CDR3 coding DNA: TGTGCCAGTAGTCGACAGGGGACTAATGAAAAACTGTTTTTT. It is translated as CASSRQGTNEKLFF.

The J gene is TRBJ1-1, the V gene TRBV4-1, with D tentatively TRBD1 (6 bases). With 4 bases removed from V and 3 bases from J, the gap between germline ends came to 18 bases. The CDR3 extends over 16 amino acids. The germline gives CDR1 MGHRA, CDR2 YSYEKL. CDR3 sequence: CASSPWAGGIDTEAFF. The CDR3 DNA follows: TGCGCCAGCAGCCCATGGGCGGGGGGCATAGACACTGAAGCTTTCTTT.

This clone was seen once. The chain couples TRBV6-4 to TRBJ2-3, with 8 bases that match TRBD1. Trimming removed 4 bases from V and 0 bases from J; junction bases left unmatched: 3. The CDR3 covers 15 residues. Germline CDR1 and CDR2: MRHNA and SNTAGT. For the CDR3, the DNA is TGTGCCAGCAGTGGGACAGGGATTAGCACAGATACGCAGTATTTT. Translating gives CASSGTGISTDTQYF.

The chain uses TRBV4-1 and TRBJ2-7; 11 bases fit TRBD2. Germline-derived CDR1 and CDR2 are MGHRA and YSYEKL. The CDR3 spans 19 residues. Trimming removed 3 bases from V and 0 bases from J; junction bases left unmatched: 13. In DNA, the CDR3 is TGCGCCAGCAGCCATCGGACTAGCGGGTCTTTGGCGGGCTCCTACGAGCAGTACTTC. As protein: CASSHRTSGSLAGSYEQYF.

V gene TRBV19 combines with J gene TRBJ2-7; 12 bases line up with TRBD2. The CDR3 has 18 residues. The V and J ends lost 7 bases and 2 bases, in that order; junction bases with no gene match: 15. Germline loops: CDR1 LNHDA, CDR2 SQIVND (reference sequence). The CDR3 DNA reads TGTGCCAGTACTACGAGACTAGCGGGAGACCTAGCGACCTACGAGCAGTACTTC. This gives the protein CASTTRLAGDLATYEQYF.

The chain employs TRBV21-1 and TRBJ2-1; TRBD2, the table's D call, was not compared with the DNA. TRBV21-1 is a recognized pseudogene. This CDR3 contains 18 residues. CDR3 bases: TGTGCCAGCAGAGAGATGAGACAGGGCCTTAGCGGGACCGGTGAGCAGTTCTTC. Amino acid sequence: CASREMRQGLSGTGEQFF.

This chain connects TRBV27 to TRBJ2-7; 7 bases are a match to TRBD2. Germline V gene data show CDR1 as MNHEY and CDR2 as SMNVEV (reference sequence). The length of the CDR3 is 12 residues. V was pared by 7 bases and J by 2 bases, with 2 bases of the junction left unmatched. The CDR3 spells CASMGGTYEQYF. The DNA of the CDR3 is TGTGCCAGCATGGGGGGGACCTACGAGCAGTACTTC.

This chain joins TRBV28 and TRBJ1-4; possibly TRBD1 for D (5 bases). The CDR3 has 12 amino acids. The ends were cut back, 5 bases at V and 14 bases at J, with 15 bases in the middle. Germline-derived CDR1 and CDR2 are MDHEN and SYDVKM. Here the CDR3 reads CASSQQVSQLFF. CDR3 nucleotides: TGTGCCAGCAGTCAACAGGTCAGTCAGCTGTTTTTT.

V is TRBV28 and J is TRBJ2-7; D is ambiguous. The length of the CDR3 is 12 residues. V shed 2 bases and J shed 4 bases, with 6 bases lying between them. CDR1 is MDHEN and CDR2 is SYDVKM in the germline V gene. The chain's CDR3 is CASSLSSYEQYF. In nucleotides, the CDR3 is TGTGCCAGCAGTTTAAGCAGTTACGAGCAGTACTTC.

The V gene is TRBV7-2, the J gene TRBJ2-4; D gene ambiguous. Germline V gene sequence: CDR1 SGHTA, CDR2 FQGNSA. Trimming pared 3 bases from V and 2 bases from J, leaving 2 bases between. The CDR3 is 12 amino acids. CDR3 DNA: TGTGCCAGCAGCTTGACCAAAAACATTCAGTACTTC. This sequence encodes CASSLTKNIQYF.

This clone was observed a handful of times. The rearrangement joins TRBV4-1 to TRBJ1-6; D is perhaps TRBD1 (6 bases). Germline CDR1 is MGHRA and CDR2 is YSYEKL. Trimming removed 3 bases from V and 7 bases from J, with 10 bases in between. This CDR3 spans 14 amino acids. The CDR3 spells CASSHRTENSPLHF. DNA of the CDR3: TGCGCCAGCAGCCACCGGACAGAGAATTCACCCCTCCACTTT.

A remark on this clone: A junction boundary mismatches the germline segment, possibly from a read error. The rearrangement joins TRBV20-1 to TRBJ1-2; 7 nucleotides align to TRBD1. The CDR3 consists of 10 residues. Germline values: CDR1 DFQATT, CDR2 SNEGSKA (reference sequence). CDR3 in DNA: TGCAGTGCTATTAGCCGACAGGGACACTTC. Residues: CSAISRQGHF.

The V and J genes are TRBV19 and TRBJ2-1; 9 bases fit TRBD1. The CDR3 contains 16 residues. With 8 bases clipped from V and 3 bases from J, the junction kept 11 bases outside the gene matches. Germline V lookup: CDR1 LNHDA, CDR2 SQIVND (reference sequence). CDR3: CASHPWGQGVYNEQFF. DNA of the CDR3: TGTGCCAGTCATCCTTGGGGACAGGGCGTCTACAATGAGCAGTTCTTC.

The genes are TRBV10-1 and TRBJ2-2, with D perhaps TRBD1 or TRBD2 (6 bases each). The CDR3 is 15 amino acids. From germline, CDR1 is WNHNN and CDR2 SYGVQD (reference sequence). V lost 5 bases and J 4 bases, leaving 14 bases between the germline ends. CDR3 protein: CASSQGRLGTGELFF. CDR3 DNA sequence: TGCGCCAGCAGTCAGGGGAGACTAGGCACCGGGGAGCTGTTTTTT.

The rearrangement uses TRBV9 and TRBJ2-3; D is unclear. The CDR3 loop spans 13 amino acids. The ends were cut back, 5 bases at V and 5 bases at J, with 12 bases in the middle. The germline V gene encodes CDR1 SGDLS and CDR2 YYNGEE. The DNA for the CDR3 is TGTGCCAGCAGTGTTGAGTTTGTAGATACGCAGTATTTT. Translated, it gives CASSVEFVDTQYF.

The rearrangement uses TRBV7-6 and TRBJ1-5, with D possibly TRBD1 on 5 matching bases. CDR3 length: 14 residues. Germline values: CDR1 SGHVS, CDR2 FNYEAQ. The V end lost 5 bases, the J end lost 6 bases, and 14 bases lay between the germline ends. This CDR3 reads CASSLSGQGQPQHF. In nucleotides, the CDR3 is TGTGCCAGCAGCCTTTCGGGGCAAGGTCAGCCCCAGCATTTT.

This clone was seen only a few times. CDR3 protein: CASSLKSGTLPYEQYF. The DNA of the CDR3 is TGTGCCAGCAGCTTAAAATCCGGGACATTACCCTACGAGCAGTACTTC. The gene calls are TRBV5-5 and TRBJ2-7; a possible D gene is TRBD1 (6 bases). CDR3 length: 16 residues. V lost 2 bases and J lost 2, with 17 bases in between. Per germline, CDR1 SGHKS and CDR2 YYEKEE (reference sequence).

The chain links TRBV9 to TRBJ2-3; no clear D. Trimming cost V 1 base and J 3 bases, with 3 bases left between them. The CDR3 sequence is 12 residues long. CDR1 SGDLS and CDR2 YYNGEE come from the germline V gene. The CDR3 nucleotides are TGTGCCAGCAGCGTAACGACAGATACGCAGTATTTT. Residues: CASSVTTDTQYF.

The chain combines TRBV27 with TRBJ2-3, with TRBD2 matching 9 bases. CDR1 is MNHEY and CDR2 is SMNVEV in the germline V gene (reference sequence). The CDR3 length is 15 residues. Unmatched junction bases numbered 8, after V lost 5 bases and J lost 5 bases. The CDR3 DNA sequence: TGTGCCAGCAGTCCTATAGCGGGAGCGGGAGATACGCAGTATTTT. This sequence encodes CASSPIAGAGDTQYF.

This sequence joins TRBV27 and TRBJ2-1, with TRBD1 matching 9 bases. The germline CDR1 and CDR2 sequences are MNHEY and SMNVEV (reference sequence). Unmatched junction bases numbered 4, after V lost 4 bases and J lost 9 bases. This CDR3 comprises 13 residues. CDR3 nucleotide sequence: TGTGCCAGCAGTTCCGGGACAGGGTTTGAGCAGTTCTTC. Its protein product is CASSSGTGFEQFF.

This clone was detected only a few times. This chain connects TRBV27 to TRBJ1-2, with D possibly TRBD1 on 5 matching bases. This CDR3 comprises 13 residues. Germline CDR1 and CDR2: MNHEY and SMNVEV (reference sequence). Deletions cut 5 bases from V and 1 base from J, with 8 bases between. This CDR3 reads CASSTRDNYGYTF. CDR3 nucleotides: TGTGCCAGCAGTACCAGGGATAACTATGGCTACACCTTC.

The chain carries TRBV7-2 and TRBJ1-6; TRBD1 agrees at 7 bases. Trimming took 4 bases from V and 0 from J; bases not matched to a gene: 6. The CDR3 length is 17 residues. Germline CDR1 is SGHTA and CDR2 is FQGNSA. For the CDR3, the DNA is TGTGCCAGCAGCTCTTGGACAGGCAGCTCCTATAATTCACCCCTCCACTTT. It codes for CASSSWTGSSYNSPLHF.

The rearrangement links TRBV7-9 to TRBJ2-3; TRBD2 might be the D (6 bases). The ends were cut back, 5 bases at V and 1 base at J, with 10 bases in the middle. This CDR3 is 14 amino acids long. CDR1 SEHNR and CDR2 FQNEAQ come from the germline V gene (reference sequence). In nucleotides, the CDR3 is TGTGCCAGCAGCGGGACTCCTCGCACAGATACGCAGTATTTT. It specifies CASSGTPRTDTQYF.